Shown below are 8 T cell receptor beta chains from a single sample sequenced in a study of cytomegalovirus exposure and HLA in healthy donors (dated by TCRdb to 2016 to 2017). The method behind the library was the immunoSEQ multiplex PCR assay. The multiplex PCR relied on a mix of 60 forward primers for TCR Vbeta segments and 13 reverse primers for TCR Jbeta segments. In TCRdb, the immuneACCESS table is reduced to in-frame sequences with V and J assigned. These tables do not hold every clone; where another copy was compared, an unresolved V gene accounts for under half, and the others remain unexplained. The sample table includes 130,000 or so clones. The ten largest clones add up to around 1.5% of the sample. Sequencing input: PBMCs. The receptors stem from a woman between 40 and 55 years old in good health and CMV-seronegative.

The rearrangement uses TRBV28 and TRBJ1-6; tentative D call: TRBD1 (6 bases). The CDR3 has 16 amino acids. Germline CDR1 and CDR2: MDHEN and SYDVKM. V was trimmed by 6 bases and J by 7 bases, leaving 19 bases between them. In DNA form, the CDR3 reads TGTGCCAGCAGCTCTACCGGGACATCAGGAAATTCACCCCTCCACTTT. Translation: CASSSTGTSGNSPLHF.

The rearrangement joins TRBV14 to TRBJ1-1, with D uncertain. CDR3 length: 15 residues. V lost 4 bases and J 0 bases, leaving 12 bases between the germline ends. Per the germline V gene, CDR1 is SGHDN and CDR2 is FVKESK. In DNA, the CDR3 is TGTGCCAGCAGCCCACTCGGGGTTCTGAACACTGAAGCTTTCTTT. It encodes CASSPLGVLNTEAFF.

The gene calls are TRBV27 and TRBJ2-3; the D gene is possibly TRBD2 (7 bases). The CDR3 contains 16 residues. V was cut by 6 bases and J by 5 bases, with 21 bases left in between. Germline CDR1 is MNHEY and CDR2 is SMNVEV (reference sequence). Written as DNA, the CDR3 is TGTGCCAGCAGCACTAACAACGGGGGGCAGAAAGATACGCAGTATTTT. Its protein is CASSTNNGGQKDTQYF.

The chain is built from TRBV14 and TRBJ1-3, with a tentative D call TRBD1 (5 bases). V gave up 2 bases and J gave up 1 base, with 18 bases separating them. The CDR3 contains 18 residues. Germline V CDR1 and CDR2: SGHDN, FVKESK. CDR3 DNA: TGTGCCAGCAGCCAACAGAGGATGGGGCTGTCATCTGGAAACACCATATATTTT. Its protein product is CASSQQRMGLSSGNTIYF.

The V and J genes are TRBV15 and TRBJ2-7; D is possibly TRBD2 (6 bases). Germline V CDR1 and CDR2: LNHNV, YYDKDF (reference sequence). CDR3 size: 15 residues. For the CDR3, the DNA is TGTGCAAAATCACGTCTTCGGGAGAATAGAGACGAGCAGTACGTC. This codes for CAKSRLRENRDEQYV.

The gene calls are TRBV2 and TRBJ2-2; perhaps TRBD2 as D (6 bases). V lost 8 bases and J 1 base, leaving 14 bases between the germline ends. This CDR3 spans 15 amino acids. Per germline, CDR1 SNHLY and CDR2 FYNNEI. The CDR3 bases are TGTGCCAGCCCCCCGCGGGGAAAGAACACCGGGGAGCTGTTTTTT. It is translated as CASPPRGKNTGELFF.

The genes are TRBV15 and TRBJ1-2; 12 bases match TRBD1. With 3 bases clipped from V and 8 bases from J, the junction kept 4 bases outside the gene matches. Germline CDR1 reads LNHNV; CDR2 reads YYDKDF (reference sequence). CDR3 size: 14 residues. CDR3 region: CATSSGGTGGGYTF. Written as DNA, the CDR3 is TGTGCCACCAGCAGCGGAGGGACAGGGGGCGGCTACACCTTC.

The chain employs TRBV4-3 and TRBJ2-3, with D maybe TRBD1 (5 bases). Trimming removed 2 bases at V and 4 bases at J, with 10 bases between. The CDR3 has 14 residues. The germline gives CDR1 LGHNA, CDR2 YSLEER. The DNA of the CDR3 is TGCGCCAGCAGCCAACGCCTGGGGCCAGATACGCAGTATTTT. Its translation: CASSQRLGPDTQYF.